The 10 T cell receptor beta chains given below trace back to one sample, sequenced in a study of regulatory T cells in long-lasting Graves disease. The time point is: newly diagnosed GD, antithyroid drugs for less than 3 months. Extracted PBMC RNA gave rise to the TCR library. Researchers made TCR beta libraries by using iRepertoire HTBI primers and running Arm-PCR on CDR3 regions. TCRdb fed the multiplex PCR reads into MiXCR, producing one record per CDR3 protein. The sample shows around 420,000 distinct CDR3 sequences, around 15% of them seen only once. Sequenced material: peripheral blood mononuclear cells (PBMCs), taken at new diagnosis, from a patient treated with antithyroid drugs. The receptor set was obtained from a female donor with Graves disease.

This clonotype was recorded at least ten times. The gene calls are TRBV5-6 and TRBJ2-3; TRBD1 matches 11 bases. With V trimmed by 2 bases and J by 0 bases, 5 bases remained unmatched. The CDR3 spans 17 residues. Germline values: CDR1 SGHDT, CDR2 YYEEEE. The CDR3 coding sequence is TGTGCCAGCAGCTTTCCGGGACAGGGGGAAAGCACAGATACGCAGTATTTT. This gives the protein CASSFPGQGESTDTQYF.

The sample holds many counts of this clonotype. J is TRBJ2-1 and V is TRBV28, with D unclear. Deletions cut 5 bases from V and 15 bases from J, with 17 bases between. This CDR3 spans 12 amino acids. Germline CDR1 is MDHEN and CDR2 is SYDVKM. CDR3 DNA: TGTGCCAGCAGTCCGCCGGGCCTTAATCGGTTCTTC. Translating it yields CASSPPGLNRFF. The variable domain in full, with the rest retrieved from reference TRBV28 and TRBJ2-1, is DVKVTQSSRYLVKRTGEKVFLECVQDMDHENMFWYRQDPGLGLRLIYFSYDVKMKEKGDIPEGYSVSREKKERFSLILESASTNQTSMYLCASSPPGLNRFFGPGTRLTVL.

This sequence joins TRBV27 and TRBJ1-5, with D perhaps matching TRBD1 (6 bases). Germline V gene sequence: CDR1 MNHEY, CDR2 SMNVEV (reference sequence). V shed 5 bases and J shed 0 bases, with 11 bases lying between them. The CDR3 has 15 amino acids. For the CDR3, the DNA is TGTGCCAGCAGTATGGGACACACTAGCAATCAGCCCCAGCATTTT. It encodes CASSMGHTSNQPQHF.

Here the CDR3 reads CAWIGPPDYEQYF. The CDR3 DNA follows: TGTGCCTGGATTGGGCCTCCCGACTACGAGCAGTACTTC. The V gene is TRBV30, the J gene TRBJ2-7, with D uncertain. V was clipped by 4 bases and J by 3 bases, with 13 bases between them. Germline V CDR1 and CDR2: GTSNPN, SVGIG (reference sequence). There are 13 residues in the CDR3.

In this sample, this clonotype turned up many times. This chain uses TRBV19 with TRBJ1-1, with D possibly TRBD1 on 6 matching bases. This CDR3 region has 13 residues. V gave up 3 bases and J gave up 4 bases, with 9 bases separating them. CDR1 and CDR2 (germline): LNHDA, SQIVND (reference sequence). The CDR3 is CASSIRQATEAFF. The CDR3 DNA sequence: TGTGCCAGTAGTATCCGACAGGCCACTGAAGCTTTCTTT.

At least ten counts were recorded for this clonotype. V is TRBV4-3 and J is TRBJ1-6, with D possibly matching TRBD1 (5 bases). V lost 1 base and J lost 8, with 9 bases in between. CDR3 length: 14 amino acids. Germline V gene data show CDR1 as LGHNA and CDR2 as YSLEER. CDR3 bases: TGCGCCAGCAGCCAAGGGGTGGGGGATTCACCCCTCCACTTT. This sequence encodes CASSQGVGDSPLHF.

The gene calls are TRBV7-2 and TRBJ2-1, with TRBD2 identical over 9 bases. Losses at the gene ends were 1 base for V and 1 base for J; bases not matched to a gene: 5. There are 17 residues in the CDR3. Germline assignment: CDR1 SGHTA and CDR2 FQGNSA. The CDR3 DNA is TGTGCCAGCAGCTTAGTCTTAGCGGGGGATTCCTACAATGAGCAGTTCTTC. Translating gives CASSLVLAGDSYNEQFF. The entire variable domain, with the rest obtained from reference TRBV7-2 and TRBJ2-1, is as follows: GAGVSQSPSNKVTEKGKDVELRCDPISGHTALYWYRQSLGQGLEFLIYFQGNSAPDKSGLPSDRFSAERTGGSVSTLTIQRTQQEDSAVYLCASSLVLAGDSYNEQFFGPGTRLTVL.

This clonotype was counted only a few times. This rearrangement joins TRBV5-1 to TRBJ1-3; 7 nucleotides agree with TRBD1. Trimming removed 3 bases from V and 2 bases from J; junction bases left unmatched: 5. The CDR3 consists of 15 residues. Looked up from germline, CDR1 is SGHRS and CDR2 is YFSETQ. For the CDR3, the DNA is TGCGCCAGCAGCTCTGGAACAGGGGCTGGAAACACCATATATTTT. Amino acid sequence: CASSSGTGAGNTIYF.

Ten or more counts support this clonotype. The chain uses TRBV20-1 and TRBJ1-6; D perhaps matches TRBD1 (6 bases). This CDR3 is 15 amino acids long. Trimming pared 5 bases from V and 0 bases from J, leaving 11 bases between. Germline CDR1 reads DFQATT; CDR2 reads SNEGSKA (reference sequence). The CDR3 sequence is CSAPQGTSYNSPLHF. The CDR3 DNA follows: TGCAGTGCTCCACAGGGCACCTCCTATAATTCACCCCTCCACTTT.

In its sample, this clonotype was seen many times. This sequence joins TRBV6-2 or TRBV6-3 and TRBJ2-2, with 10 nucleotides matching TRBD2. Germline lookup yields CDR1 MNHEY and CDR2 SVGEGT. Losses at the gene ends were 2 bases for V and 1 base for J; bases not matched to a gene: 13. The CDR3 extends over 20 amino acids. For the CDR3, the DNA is TGTGCCAGCAGTTACGGTCTCGGTCTAGCGGGAGCCCTGAACACCGGGGAGCTGTTTTTT. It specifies CASSYGLGLAGALNTGELFF.